This T cell receptor (beta chain) comes out of a study of blood T cell repertoires in COVID-19. The data were produced by immunoSEQ multiplex PCR, yet TCRdb's version contains in-frame clones alone and is incomplete. The sample gives under 40,000 clones, about 89% of which show up once; about 25% is in the top ten. Sequenced input: peripheral blood. The source of this sequence is a man in his fifties or sixties with active or convalescent COVID-19.

In DNA form, the CDR3 reads TGTGCCAGCAGCCCCTCTGGGCAGGGCGTCCATGAGCAGTTCTTC. Encoded protein: CASSPSGQGVHEQFF. The chain links TRBV9 to TRBJ2-1; possibly TRBD1 for D (5 bases). CDR3 length: 15 residues. Between the trimmed V and J ends, which lost 4 bases and 8 bases, there was a span of 19 bases. Germline V gene data show CDR1 as SGDLS and CDR2 as YYNGEE.